This T cell receptor (beta chain) was profiled in a study of T cells after yellow fever vaccination. Study-level points and caveats: The study re-detected most primary-vaccination clones after the booster (approximately 97% CD4, 88% CD8).

The V and J ends lost 5 bases and 4 bases respectively, with 20 bases between them. The V gene's germline CDR1 is DFQATT and CDR2 SNEGSKA (reference sequence). This CDR3 region has 15 residues. This clonotype appeared many times. Its antigen is currently unknown. TCRdb re-derived calls from the 5' RACE reads in MiXCR, one entry per CDR3 protein. The table shows roughly 240,000 distinct CDR3 sequences, with approximately 6.3% occurring only once. V gene TRBV20-1 combines with J gene TRBJ2-5; TRBD2 might be the D (6 bases). Sequencing used CD4+ T cells sorted from PBMCs, obtained on the day of the yellow fever booster vaccination. The receptor was derived from a man in his thirties or forties who received the YFV17D yellow fever vaccine. DNA for the CDR3: TGCAGTGCTCTGGTCCCCGGGGGAGGAAGAGAGACCCAGTACTTC. Encoded protein: CSALVPGGGRETQYF.